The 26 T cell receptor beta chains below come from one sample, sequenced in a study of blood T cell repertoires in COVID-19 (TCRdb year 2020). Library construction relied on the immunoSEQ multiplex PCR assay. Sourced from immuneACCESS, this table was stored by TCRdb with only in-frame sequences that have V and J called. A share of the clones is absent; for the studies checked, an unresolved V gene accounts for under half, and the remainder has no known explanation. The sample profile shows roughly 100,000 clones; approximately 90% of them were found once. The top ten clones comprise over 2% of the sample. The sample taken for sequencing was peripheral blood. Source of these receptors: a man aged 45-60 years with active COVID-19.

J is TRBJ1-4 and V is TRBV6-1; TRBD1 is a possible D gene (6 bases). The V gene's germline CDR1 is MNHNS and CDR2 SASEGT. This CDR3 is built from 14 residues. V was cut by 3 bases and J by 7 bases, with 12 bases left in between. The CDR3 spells CASSDPVRGEKLFF. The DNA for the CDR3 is TGTGCCAGCAGTGATCCGGTCAGGGGTGAAAAACTGTTTTTT.

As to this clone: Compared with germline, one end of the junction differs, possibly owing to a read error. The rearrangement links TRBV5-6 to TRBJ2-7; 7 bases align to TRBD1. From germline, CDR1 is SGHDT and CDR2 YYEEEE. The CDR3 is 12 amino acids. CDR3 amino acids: CASSSHRQGVSF. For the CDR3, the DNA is TGTGCCAGCAGCTCTCATCGACAGGGAGTCAGCTTC.

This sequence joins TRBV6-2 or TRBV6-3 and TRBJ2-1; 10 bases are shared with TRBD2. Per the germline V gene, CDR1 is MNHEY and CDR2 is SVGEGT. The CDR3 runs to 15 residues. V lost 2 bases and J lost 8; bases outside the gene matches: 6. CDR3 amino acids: CASSYSLAGADEQFF. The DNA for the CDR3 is TGTGCCAGCAGTTACAGCCTAGCGGGGGCCGATGAGCAGTTCTTC.

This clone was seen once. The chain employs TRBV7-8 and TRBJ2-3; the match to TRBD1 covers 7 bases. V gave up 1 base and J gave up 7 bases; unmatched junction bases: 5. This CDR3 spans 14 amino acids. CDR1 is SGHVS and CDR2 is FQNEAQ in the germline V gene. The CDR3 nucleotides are TGTGCCAGCAGCTTAGAGAGGGACAGAAATACGCAGTATTTT. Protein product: CASSLERDRNTQYF. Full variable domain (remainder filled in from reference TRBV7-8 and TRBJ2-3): GAGVSQSPRYKVAKRGQDVALRCDPISGHVSLFWYQQALGQGPEFLTYFQNEAQLDKSGLPSDRFFAERPEGSVSTLKIQRTQQEDSAVYLCASSLERDRNTQYFGPGTRLTVL.

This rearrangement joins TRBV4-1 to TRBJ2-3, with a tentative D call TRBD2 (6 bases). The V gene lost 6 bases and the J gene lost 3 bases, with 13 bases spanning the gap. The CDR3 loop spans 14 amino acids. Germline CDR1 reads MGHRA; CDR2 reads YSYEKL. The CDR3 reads CASRDGRGTDTQYF. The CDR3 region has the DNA TGCGCCAGCAGAGATGGTCGGGGGACAGATACGCAGTATTTT.

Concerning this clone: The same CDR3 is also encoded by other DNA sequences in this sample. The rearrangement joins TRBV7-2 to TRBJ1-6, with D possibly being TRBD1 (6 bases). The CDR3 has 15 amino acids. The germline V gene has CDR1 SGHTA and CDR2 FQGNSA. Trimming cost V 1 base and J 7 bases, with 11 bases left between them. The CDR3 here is CASSLESRGNSPLHF. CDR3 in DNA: TGTGCCAGCAGCTTAGAGTCCAGGGGCAATTCACCCCTCCACTTT.

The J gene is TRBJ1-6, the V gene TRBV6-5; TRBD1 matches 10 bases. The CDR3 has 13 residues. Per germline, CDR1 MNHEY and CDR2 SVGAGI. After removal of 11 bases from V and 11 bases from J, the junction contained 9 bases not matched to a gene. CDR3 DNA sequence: TGTGCCGCCCGGGACAGGGGAAGGACACCCCTCCACTTT. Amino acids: CAARDRGRTPLHF.

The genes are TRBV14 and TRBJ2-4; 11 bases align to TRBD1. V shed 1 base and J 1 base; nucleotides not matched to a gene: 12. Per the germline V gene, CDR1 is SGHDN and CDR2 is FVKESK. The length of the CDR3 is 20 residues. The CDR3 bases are TGTGCCAGCAGCCAAGGGACAGGGGGCACCCGGACATGGGCCAAAAACATTCAGTACTTC. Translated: CASSQGTGGTRTWAKNIQYF.

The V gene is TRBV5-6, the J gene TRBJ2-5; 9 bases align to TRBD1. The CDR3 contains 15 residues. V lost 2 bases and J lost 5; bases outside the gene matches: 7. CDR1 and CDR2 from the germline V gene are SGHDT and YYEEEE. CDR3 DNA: TGTGCCAGCAGCTTCAACAGGGGGCGCATGGAGACCCAGTACTTC. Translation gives CASSFNRGRMETQYF.

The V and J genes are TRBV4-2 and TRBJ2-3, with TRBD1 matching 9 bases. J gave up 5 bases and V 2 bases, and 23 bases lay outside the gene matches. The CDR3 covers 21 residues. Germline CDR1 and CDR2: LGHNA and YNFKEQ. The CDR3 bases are TGTGCCAGCAGCCAAAATCCCGGGACAGGGCCTCTGCGGGGACCGAGAGATACGCAGTATTTT. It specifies CASSQNPGTGPLRGPRDTQYF.

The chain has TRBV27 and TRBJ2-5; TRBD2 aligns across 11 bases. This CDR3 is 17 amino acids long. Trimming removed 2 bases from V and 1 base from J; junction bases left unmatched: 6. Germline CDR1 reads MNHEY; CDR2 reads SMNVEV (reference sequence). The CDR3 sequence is CASSLGASGGFQETQYF. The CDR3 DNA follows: TGTGCCAGCAGTTTAGGGGCTAGCGGGGGGTTCCAAGAGACCCAGTACTTC.

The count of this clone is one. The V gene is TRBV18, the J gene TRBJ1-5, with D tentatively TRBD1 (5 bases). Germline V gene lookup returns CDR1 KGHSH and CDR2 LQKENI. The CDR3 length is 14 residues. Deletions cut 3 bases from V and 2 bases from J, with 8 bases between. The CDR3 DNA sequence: TGTGCCAGCTCACCGGAAGGGGGCAATCAGCCCCAGCATTTT. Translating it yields CASSPEGGNQPQHF.

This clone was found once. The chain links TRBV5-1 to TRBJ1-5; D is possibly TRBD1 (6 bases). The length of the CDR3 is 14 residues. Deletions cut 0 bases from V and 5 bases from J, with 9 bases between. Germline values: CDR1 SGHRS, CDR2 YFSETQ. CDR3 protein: CASSLEGGDQPQHF. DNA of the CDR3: TGCGCCAGCAGCTTGGAAGGGGGGGATCAGCCCCAGCATTTT.

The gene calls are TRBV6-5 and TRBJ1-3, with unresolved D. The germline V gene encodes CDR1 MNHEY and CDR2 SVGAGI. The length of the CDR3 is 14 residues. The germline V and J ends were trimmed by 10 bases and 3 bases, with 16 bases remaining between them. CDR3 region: CATRVLVGGNTIYF. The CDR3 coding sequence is TGTGCCACCCGGGTATTGGTAGGTGGAAACACCATATATTTT.

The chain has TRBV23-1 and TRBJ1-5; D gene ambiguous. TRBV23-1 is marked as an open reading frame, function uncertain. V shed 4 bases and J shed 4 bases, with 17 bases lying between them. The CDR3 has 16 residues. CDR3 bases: TGCGCCAGCAGTCCATACCAGAGGGCAAGGAATCAGCCCCAGCATTTT. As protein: CASSPYQRARNQPQHF.

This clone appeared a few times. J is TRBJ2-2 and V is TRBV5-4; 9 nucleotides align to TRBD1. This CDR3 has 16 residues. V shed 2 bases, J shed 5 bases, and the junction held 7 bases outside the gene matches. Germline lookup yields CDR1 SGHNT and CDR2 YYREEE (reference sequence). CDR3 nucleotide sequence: TGTGCCAGCAGCTTCCGGGGACAGGGAATTACCGGGGAGCTGTTTTTT. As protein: CASSFRGQGITGELFF.

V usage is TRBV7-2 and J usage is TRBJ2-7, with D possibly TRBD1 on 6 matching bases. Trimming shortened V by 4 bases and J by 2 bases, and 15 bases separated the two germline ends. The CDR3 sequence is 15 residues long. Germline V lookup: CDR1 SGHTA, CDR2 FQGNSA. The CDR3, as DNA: TGTGCCAGCAGCTCCGATTGGACAGCAACCTACGAGCAGTACTTC. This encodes CASSSDWTATYEQYF. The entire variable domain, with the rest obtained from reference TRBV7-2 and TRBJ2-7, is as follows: GAGVSQSPSNKVTEKGKDVELRCDPISGHTALYWYRQSLGQGLEFLIYFQGNSAPDKSGLPSDRFSAERTGGSVSTLTIQRTQQEDSAVYLCASSSDWTATYEQYFGPGTRLTVT.

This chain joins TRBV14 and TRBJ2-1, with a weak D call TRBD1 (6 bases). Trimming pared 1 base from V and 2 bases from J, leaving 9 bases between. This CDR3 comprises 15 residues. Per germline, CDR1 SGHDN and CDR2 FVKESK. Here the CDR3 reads CASSQGGTPYNEQFF. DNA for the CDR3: TGTGCCAGCAGCCAAGGTGGGACACCCTACAATGAGCAGTTCTTC. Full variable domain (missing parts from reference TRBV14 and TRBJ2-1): EAGVTQFPSHSVIEKGQTVTLRCDPISGHDNLYWYRRVMGKEIKFLLHFVKESKQDESGMPNNRFLAERTGGTYSTLKVQPAELEDSGVYFCASSQGGTPYNEQFFGPGTRLTVL.

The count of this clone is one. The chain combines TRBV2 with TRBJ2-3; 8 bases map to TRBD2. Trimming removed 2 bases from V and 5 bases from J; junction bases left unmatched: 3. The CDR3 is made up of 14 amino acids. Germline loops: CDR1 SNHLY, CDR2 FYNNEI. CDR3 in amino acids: CASSEWRGEDTQYF. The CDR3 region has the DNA TGTGCCAGCAGTGAATGGCGGGGGGAAGATACGCAGTATTTT. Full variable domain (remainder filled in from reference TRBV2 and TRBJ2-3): EPEVTQTPSHQVTQMGQEVILRCVPISNHLYFYWYRQILGQKVEFLVSFYNNEISEKSEIFDDQFSVERPDGSNFTLKIRSTKLEDSAMYFCASSEWRGEDTQYFGPGTRLTVL.

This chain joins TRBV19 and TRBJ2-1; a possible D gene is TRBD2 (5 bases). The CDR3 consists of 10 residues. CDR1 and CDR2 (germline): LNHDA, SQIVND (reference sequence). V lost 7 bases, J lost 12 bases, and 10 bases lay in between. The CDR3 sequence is CASMSGGQFF. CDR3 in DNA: TGTGCCAGTATGAGCGGTGGGCAGTTCTTC. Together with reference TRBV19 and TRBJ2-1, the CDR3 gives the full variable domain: DGGITQSPKYLFRKEGQNVTLSCEQNLNHDAMYWYRQDPGQGLRLIYYSQIVNDFQKGDIAEGYSVSREKKESFPLTVTSAQKNPTAFYLCASMSGGQFFGPGTRLTVL.

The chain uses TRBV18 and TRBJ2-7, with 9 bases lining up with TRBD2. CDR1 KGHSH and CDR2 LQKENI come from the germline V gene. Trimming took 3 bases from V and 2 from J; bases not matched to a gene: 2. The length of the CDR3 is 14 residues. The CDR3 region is CASSPAGGAYEQYF. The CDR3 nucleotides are TGTGCCAGCTCACCCGCGGGGGGGGCCTACGAGCAGTACTTC.

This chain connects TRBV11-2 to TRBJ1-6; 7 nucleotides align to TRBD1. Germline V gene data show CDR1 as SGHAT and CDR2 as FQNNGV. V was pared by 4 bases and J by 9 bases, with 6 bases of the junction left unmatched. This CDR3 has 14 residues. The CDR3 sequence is CASSSHRGFSPLHF. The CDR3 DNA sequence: TGTGCCAGCAGCTCCCACAGGGGTTTTTCACCCCTCCACTTT.

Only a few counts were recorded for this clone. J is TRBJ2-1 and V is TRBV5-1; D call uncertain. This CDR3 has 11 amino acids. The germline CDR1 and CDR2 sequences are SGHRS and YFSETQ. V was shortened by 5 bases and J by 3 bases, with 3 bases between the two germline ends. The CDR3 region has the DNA TGCGCCAGCAGTTACTACAATGAGCAGTTCTTC. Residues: CASSYYNEQFF.

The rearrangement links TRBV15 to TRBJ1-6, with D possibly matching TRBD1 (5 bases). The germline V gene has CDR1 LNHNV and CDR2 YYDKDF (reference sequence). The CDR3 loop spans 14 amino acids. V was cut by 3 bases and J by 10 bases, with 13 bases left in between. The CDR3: CATSRGGDGSPLHF. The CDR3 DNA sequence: TGTGCCACCAGCAGGGGGGGGGATGGATCACCCCTCCACTTT.

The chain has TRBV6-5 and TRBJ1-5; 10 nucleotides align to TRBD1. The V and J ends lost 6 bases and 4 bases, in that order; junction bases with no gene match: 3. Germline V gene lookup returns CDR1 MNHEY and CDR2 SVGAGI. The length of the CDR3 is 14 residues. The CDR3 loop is CASRGTGANQPQHF. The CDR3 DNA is TGTGCCAGCAGGGGGACAGGGGCGAATCAGCCCCAGCATTTT.

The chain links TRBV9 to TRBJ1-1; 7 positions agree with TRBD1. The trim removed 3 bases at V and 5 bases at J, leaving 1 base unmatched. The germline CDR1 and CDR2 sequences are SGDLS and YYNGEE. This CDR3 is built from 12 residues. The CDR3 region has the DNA TGTGCCAGCAGCGCAGGGGGGACTGAAGCTTTCTTT. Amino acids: CASSAGGTEAFF.